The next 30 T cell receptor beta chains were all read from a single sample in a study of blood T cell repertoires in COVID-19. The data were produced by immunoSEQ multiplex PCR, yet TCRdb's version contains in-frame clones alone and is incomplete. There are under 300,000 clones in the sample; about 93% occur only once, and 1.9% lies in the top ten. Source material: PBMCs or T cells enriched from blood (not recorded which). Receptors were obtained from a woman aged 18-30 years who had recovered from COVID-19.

CDR3 region: CASSLMKGKGGGYTF. The CDR3 nucleotides read TGTGCCAGCAGCTTAATGAAGGGAAAGGGAGGGGGCTACACCTTC. V is TRBV7-2 and J is TRBJ1-2; no clear D gene. Germline V gives CDR1 SGHTA, CDR2 FQGNSA. V lost 2 bases and J 8 bases, leaving 18 bases between the germline ends. The CDR3 covers 15 residues.

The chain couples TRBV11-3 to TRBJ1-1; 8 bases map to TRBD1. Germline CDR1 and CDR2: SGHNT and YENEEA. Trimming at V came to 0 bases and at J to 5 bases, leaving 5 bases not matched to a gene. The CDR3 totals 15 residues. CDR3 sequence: CASSLDQGAGTEAFF. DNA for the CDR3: TGTGCCAGCAGCTTAGATCAGGGGGCGGGAACTGAAGCTTTCTTT.

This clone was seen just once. The CDR3 here is CASTPSPLEVGELFF. The DNA for the CDR3 is TGTGCCAGCACCCCGAGTCCCCTGGAGGTGGGGGAGCTGTTTTTT. The chain links TRBV28 to TRBJ2-2; D possibly corresponds to TRBD2 (5 bases). Germline V lookup: CDR1 MDHEN, CDR2 SYDVKM. The ends were cut back, 7 bases at V and 8 bases at J, with 20 bases in the middle. CDR3 length equals 15 residues.

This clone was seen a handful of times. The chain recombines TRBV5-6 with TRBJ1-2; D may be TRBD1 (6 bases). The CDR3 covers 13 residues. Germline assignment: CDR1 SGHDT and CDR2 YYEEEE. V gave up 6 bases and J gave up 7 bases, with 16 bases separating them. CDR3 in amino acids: CASTPSGTLGYTF. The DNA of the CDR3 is TGTGCCAGCACCCCGTCAGGGACACTTGGCTACACCTTC.

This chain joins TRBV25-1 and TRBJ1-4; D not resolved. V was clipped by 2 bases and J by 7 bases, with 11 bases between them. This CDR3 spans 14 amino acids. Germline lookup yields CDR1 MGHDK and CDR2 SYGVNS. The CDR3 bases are TGTGCCAGCAGTGAAGGCGGTGCCACTGAAAAACTGTTTTTT. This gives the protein CASSEGGATEKLFF.

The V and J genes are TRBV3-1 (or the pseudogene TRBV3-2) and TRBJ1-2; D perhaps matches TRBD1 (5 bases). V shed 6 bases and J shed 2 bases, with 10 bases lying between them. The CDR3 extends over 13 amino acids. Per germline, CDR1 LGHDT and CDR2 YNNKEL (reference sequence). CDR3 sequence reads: CASSLEGNYGYTF. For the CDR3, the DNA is TGTGCCAGCAGTCTGGAGGGGAACTATGGCTACACCTTC.

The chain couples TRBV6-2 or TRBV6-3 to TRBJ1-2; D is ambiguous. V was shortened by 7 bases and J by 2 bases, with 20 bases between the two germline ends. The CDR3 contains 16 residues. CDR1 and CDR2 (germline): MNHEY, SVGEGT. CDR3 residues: CASTPLGPGGNYGYTF. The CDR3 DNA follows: TGTGCCAGCACCCCCCTCGGGCCAGGAGGAAACTATGGCTACACCTTC.

For the CDR3, the DNA is TGTGCCAGCAGCTTCCGGACAGGGACAGACCAGCCCCAGCATTTT. Its translation is CASSFRTGTDQPQHF. J is TRBJ1-5 and V is TRBV11-3; 8 bases map to TRBD1. With 3 bases clipped from V and 7 bases from J, the junction kept 8 bases outside the gene matches. This CDR3 has 15 residues. The V gene's germline CDR1 is SGHNT and CDR2 YENEEA.

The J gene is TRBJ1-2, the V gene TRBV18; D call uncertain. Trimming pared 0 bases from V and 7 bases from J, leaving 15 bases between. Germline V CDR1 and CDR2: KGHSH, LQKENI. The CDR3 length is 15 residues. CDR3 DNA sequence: TGTGCCAGCTCACCACCCGGGAGGCCTCGTGGTGGCTACACCTTC. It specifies CASSPPGRPRGGYTF.

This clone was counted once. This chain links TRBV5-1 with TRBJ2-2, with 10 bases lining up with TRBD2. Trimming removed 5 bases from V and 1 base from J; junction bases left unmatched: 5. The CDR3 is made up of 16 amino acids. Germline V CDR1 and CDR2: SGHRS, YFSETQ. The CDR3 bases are TGCGCCAGCAGAATTGGACTAGCGGAGAACACCGGGGAGCTGTTTTTT. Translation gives CASRIGLAENTGELFF.

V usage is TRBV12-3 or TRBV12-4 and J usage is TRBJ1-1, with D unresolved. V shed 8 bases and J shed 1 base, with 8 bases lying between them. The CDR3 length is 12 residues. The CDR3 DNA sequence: TGTGCCAGCCGCACGGGGAACACTGAAGCTTTCTTT. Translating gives CASRTGNTEAFF.

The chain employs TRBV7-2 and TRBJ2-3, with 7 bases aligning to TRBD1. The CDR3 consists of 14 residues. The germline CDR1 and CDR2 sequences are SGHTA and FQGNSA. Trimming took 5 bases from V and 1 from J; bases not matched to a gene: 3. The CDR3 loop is CASSRDSGTDTQYF. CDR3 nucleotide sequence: TGTGCCAGCAGCCGGGACAGTGGCACAGATACGCAGTATTTT.

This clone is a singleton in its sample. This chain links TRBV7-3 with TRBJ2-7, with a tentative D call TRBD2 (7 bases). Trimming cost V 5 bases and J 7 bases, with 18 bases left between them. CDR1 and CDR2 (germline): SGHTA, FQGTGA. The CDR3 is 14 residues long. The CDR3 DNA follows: TGTGCCAGCAGCCCCGCGGGGGCCGTGGGTGAGCAGTACTTC. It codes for CASSPAGAVGEQYF.

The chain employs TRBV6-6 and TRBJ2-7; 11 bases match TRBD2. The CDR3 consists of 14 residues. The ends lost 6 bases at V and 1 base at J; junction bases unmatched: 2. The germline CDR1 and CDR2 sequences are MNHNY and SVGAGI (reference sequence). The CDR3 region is CASSLAGGSYEQYF. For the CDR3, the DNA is TGTGCCAGCAGCCTAGCGGGGGGTTCCTACGAGCAGTACTTC.

DNA for the CDR3: TGTGCCAGTAGTATAGACCTCGCAGGGAACTATGGCTACACCTTC. Protein: CASSIDLAGNYGYTF. The rearrangement joins TRBV19 to TRBJ1-2; D is perhaps TRBD1 (5 bases). The V end lost 0 bases, the J end lost 2 bases, and 10 bases lay between the germline ends. Per the germline V gene, CDR1 is LNHDA and CDR2 is SQIVND (reference sequence). The CDR3 has 15 residues. The full variable domain, in which reference TRBV19 and TRBJ1-2 provide the parts outside the CDR3, is DGGITQSPKYLFRKEGQNVTLSCEQNLNHDAMYWYRQDPGQGLRLIYYSQIVNDFQKGDIAEGYSVSREKKESFPLTVTSAQKNPTAFYLCASSIDLAGNYGYTFGSGTRLTVV.

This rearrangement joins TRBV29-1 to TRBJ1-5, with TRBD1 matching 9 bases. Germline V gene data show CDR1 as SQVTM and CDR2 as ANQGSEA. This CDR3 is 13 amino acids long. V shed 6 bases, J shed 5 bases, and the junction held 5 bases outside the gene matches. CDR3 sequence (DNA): TGCAGCGTGGGACAGGGAATCGATCAGCCCCAGCATTTT. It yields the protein CSVGQGIDQPQHF.

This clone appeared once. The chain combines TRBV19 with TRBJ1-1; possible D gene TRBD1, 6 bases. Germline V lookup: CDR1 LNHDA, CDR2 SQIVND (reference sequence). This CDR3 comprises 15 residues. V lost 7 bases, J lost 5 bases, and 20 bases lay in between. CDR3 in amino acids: CASTLVGGAQTEAFF. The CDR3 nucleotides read TGTGCCAGTACCCTGGTCGGGGGGGCCCAAACTGAAGCTTTCTTT.

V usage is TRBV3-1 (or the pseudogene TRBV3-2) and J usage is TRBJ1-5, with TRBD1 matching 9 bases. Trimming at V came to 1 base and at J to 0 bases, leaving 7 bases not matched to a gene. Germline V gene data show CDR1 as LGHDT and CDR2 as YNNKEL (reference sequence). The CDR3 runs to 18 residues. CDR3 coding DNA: TGTGCCAGCAGCCAAGTGAAGGACAGGGGTTATAGCAATCAGCCCCAGCATTTT. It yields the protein CASSQVKDRGYSNQPQHF.

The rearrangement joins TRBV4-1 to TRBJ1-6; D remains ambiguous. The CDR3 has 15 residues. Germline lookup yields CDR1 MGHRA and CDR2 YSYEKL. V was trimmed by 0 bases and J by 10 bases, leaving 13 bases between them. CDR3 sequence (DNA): TGCGCCAGCAGCCAAGAGGTCGGGGTTGGGTCACCCCTCCACTTT. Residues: CASSQEVGVGSPLHF.

CDR3 residues: CASSLLGGTMNTEAFF. Here the CDR3 DNA reads TGTGCCAGCAGCTTATTGGGGGGGACCATGAACACTGAAGCTTTCTTT. V is TRBV11-3 and J is TRBJ1-1, with a weak D call TRBD1 (5 bases). V gave up 2 bases and J gave up 0 bases, with 13 bases separating them. This CDR3 is 16 amino acids long. In germline, CDR1 is SGHNT, CDR2 YENEEA.

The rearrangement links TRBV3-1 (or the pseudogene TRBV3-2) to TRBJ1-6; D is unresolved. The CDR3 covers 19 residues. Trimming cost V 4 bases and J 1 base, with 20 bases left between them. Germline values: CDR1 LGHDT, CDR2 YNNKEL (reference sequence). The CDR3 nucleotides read TGTGCCAGCAGCCCAGCGTGCCGGGGAGAGCGGTCCTATAATTCACCCCTCCACTTT. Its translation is CASSPACRGERSYNSPLHF.

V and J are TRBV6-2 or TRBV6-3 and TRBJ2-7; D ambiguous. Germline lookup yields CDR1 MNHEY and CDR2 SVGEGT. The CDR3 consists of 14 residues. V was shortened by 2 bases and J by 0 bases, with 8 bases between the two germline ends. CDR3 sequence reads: CASSYNVYSYEQYF. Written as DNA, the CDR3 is TGTGCCAGCAGTTACAATGTGTACTCCTACGAGCAGTACTTC.

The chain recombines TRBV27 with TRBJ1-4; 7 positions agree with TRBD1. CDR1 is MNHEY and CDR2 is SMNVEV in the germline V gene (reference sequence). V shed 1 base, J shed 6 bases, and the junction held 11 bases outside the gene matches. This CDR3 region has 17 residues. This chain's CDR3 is CASSLWKSGTDHEKLFF. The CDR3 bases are TGTGCCAGCAGTTTATGGAAGTCCGGGACAGACCATGAAAAACTGTTTTTT. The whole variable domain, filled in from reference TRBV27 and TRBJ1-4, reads EAQVTQNPRYLITVTGKKLTVTCSQNMNHEYMSWYRQDPGLGLRQIYYSMNVEVTDKGDVPEGYKVSRKEKRNFPLILESPSPNQTSLYFCASSLWKSGTDHEKLFFGSGTQLSVL.

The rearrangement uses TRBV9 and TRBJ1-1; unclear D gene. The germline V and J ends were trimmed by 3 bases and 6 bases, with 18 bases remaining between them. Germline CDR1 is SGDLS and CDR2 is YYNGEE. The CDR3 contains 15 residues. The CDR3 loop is CASSDLTGSRAEAFF. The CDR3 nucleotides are TGTGCCAGCAGCGACCTGACGGGGTCTCGGGCTGAAGCTTTCTTT.

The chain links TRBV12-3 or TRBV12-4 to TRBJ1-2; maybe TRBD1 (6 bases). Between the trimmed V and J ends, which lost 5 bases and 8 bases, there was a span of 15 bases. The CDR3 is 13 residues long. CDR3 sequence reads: CASSAGRGGGYTF. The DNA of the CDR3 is TGTGCCAGCAGTGCCGGGAGGGGGGGAGGCTACACCTTC.

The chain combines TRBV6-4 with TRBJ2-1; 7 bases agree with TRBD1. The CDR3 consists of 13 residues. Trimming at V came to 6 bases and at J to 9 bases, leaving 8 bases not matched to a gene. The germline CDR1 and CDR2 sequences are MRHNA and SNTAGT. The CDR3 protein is CASSSDRVGEQFF. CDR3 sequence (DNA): TGTGCCAGCAGCTCCGACAGGGTAGGTGAGCAGTTCTTC.

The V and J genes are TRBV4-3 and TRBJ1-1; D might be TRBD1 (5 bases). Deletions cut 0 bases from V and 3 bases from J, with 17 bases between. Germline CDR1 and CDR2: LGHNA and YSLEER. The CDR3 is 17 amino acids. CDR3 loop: CASSQDTGRDGDTEAFF. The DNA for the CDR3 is TGCGCCAGCAGCCAAGATACCGGCAGGGATGGAGACACTGAAGCTTTCTTT.

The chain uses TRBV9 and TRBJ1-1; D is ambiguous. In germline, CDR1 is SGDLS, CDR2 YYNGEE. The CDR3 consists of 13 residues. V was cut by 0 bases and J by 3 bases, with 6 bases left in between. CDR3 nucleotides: TGTGCCAGCAGCGTAGTTTCGGACACTGAAGCTTTCTTT. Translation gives CASSVVSDTEAFF.

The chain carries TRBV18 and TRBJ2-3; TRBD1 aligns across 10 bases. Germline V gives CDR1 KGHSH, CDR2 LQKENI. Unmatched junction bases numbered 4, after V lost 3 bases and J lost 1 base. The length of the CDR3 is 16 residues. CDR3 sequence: CASSPPTGGGTDTQYF. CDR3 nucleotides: TGTGCCAGCTCACCTCCGACAGGGGGCGGCACAGATACGCAGTATTTT.

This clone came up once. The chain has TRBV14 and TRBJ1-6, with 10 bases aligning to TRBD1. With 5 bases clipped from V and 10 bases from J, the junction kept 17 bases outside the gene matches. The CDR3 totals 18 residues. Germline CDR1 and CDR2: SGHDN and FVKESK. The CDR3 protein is CASSLPGQGLYGGSPLHF. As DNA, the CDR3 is TGTGCCAGCAGCTTACCGGGACAGGGGCTCTATGGAGGGTCACCCCTCCACTTT.